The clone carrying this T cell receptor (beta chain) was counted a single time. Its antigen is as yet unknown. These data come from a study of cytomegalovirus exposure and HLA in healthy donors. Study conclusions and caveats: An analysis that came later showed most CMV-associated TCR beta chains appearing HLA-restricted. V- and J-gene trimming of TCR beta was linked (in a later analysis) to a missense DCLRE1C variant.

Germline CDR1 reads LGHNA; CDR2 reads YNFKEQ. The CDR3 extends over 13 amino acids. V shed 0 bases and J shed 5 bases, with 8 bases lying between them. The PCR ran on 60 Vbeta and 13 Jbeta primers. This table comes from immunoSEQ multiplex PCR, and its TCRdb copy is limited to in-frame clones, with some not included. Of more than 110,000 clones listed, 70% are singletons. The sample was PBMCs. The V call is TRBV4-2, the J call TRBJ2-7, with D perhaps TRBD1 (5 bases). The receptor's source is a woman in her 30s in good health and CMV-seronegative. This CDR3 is CASSQDWGDEQYF. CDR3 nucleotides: TGTGCCAGCAGCCAAGATTGGGGCGACGAGCAGTACTTC.